The 7 T cell receptor beta chains below were found in one sample sequenced in a study of T-cell memory formation after mild COVID-19. MiXCR, applied by TCRdb to the 5' RACE reads, yields one record per CDR3 protein. The table includes 550,000 to 700,000 distinct CDR3 sequences, 15% to 20% detected once. The sequenced material came from PBMCs or a T cell subset sorted from them (not recorded which). All receptors derive from an adult woman who had mild COVID-19 (a few samples of this study predate the infection). Cell type and time point are not known.

The V and J genes are TRBV27 and TRBJ2-7, with 10 bases identical to TRBD1. This CDR3 region has 15 residues. The germline V gene encodes CDR1 MNHEY and CDR2 SMNVEV (reference sequence). The V gene end was trimmed by 7 bases and the J gene end by 3 bases; junction bases not matched to a gene: 9. In DNA form, the CDR3 reads TGTGCCAGCACCCGTCTTGGACAGGGGGGCTACGAGCAGTACTTC. Its protein product is CASTRLGQGGYEQYF.

A word on this clonotype: One end of the junction fails to match germline, which may point to a read error. This rearrangement joins TRBV20-1 to TRBJ1-5, with D uncertain. The CDR3 runs 15 residues. In germline, CDR1 is DFQATT, CDR2 SNEGSKA (reference sequence). CDR3 bases: TGCGGTGCTAGAGACACAGAAAGGTCTATTCAGCCCCAGCATTTT. Translation gives CGARDTERSIQPQHF.

The chain combines TRBV20-1 with TRBJ2-1; 7 bases fit TRBD1. The CDR3 loop spans 15 amino acids. Germline loops: CDR1 DFQATT, CDR2 SNEGSKA (reference sequence). Unmatched junction bases numbered 11, after V lost 6 bases and J lost 3 bases. The DNA of the CDR3 is TGCAGTGCACGAAGGGGGCGCCTAGGCTACAATGAGCAGTTCTTC. Translating it yields CSARRGRLGYNEQFF.

Concerning this clonotype: This clone may be a read error of a much larger clone one base away. CDR3 region: CAISLRGQLTDTQYF. As DNA, the CDR3 is TGTGCCATCAGCTTAAGGGGACAGCTCACAGATACGCAGTATTTT. The genes are TRBV7-3 and TRBJ2-3; TRBD1 agrees at 7 bases. Germline V gene lookup returns CDR1 SGHTA and CDR2 FQGTGA. This CDR3 is 15 amino acids long.

This clonotype was seen more than once but under ten times. This rearrangement joins TRBV5-5 to TRBJ2-7, with D possibly called TRBD1 or TRBD2 (5 bases each). This CDR3 contains 14 residues. Germline V gene lookup returns CDR1 SGHKS and CDR2 YYEKEE (reference sequence). V shed 4 bases and J shed 3 bases, with 14 bases lying between them. As DNA, the CDR3 is TGTGCCAGCAGCCCCCCGGGACGCGACTACGAGCAGTACTTC. Amino acid sequence: CASSPPGRDYEQYF.

The chain recombines TRBV5-4 with TRBJ1-2; no firm D call. CDR3 length: 13 amino acids. V was clipped by 4 bases and J by 3 bases, with 10 bases between them. Germline V gene data show CDR1 as SGHNT and CDR2 as YYREEE (reference sequence). CDR3 loop: CASSGWADYGYTF. CDR3 nucleotide sequence: TGTGCCAGCAGCGGCTGGGCAGACTATGGCTACACCTTC.

As DNA, the CDR3 is TGTGCCAGCAGCCAAGACAGGTTCGGATGGGCTTTCTTT. Residues: CASSQDRFGWAFF. The V and J genes are TRBV3-1 and TRBJ1-1; no clear D. V lost 0 bases to trimming and J lost 11 bases, with 13 bases between them. CDR3 size: 13 residues. CDR1 and CDR2 from the germline V gene are LGHDT and YNNKEL (reference sequence).